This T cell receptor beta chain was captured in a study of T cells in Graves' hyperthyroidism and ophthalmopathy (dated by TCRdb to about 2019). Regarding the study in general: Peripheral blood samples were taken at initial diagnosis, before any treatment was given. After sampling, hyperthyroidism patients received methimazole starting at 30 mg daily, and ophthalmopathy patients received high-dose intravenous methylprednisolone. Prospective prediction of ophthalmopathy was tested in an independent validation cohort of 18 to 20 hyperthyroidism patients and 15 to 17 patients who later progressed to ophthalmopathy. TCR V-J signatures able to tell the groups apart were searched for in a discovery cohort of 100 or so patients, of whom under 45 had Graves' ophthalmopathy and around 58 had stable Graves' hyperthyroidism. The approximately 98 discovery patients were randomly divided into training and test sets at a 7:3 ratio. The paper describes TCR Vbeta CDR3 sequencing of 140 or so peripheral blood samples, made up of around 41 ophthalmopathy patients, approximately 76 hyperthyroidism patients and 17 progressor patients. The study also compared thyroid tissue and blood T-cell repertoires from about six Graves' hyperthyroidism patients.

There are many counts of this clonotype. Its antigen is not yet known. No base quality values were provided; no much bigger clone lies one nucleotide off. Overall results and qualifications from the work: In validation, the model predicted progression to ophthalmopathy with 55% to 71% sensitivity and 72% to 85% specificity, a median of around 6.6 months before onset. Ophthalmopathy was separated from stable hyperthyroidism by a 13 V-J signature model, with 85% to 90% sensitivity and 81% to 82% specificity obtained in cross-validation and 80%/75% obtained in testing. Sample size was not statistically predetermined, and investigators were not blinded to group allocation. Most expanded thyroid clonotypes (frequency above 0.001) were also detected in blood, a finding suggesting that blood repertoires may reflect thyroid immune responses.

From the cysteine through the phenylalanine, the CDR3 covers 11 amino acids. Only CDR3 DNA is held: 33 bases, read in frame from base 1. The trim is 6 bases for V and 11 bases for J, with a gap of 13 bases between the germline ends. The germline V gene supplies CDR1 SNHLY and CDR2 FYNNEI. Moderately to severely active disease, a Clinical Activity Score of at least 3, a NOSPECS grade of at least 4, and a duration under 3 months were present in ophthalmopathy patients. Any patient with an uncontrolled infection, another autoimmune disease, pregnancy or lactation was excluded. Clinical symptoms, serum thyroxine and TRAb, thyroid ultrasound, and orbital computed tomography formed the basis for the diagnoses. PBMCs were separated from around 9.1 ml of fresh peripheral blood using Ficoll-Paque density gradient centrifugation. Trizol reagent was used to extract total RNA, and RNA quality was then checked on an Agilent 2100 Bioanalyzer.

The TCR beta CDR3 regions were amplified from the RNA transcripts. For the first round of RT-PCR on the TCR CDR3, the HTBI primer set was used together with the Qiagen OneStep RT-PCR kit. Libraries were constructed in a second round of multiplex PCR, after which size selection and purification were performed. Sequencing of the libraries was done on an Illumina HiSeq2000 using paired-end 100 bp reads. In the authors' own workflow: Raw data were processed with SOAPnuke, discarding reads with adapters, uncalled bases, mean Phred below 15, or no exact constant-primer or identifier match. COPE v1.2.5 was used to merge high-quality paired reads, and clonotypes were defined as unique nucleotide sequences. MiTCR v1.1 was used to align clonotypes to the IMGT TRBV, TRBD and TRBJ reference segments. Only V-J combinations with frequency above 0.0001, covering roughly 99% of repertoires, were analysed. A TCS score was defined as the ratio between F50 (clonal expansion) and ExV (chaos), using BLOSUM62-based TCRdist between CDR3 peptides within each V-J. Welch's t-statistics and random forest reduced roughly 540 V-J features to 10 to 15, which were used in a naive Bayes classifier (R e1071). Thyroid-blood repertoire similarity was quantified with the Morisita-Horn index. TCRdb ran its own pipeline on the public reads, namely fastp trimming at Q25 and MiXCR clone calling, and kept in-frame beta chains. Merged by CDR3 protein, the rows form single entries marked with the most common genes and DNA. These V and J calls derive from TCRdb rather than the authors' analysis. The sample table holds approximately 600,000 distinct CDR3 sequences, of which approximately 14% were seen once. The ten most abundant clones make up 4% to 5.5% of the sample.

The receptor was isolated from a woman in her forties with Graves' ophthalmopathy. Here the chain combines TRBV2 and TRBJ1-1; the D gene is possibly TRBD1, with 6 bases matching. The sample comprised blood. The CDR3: CASSSDTGAFF. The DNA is TGTGCCAGCAGCTCGGACACAGGGGCTTTCTTT.